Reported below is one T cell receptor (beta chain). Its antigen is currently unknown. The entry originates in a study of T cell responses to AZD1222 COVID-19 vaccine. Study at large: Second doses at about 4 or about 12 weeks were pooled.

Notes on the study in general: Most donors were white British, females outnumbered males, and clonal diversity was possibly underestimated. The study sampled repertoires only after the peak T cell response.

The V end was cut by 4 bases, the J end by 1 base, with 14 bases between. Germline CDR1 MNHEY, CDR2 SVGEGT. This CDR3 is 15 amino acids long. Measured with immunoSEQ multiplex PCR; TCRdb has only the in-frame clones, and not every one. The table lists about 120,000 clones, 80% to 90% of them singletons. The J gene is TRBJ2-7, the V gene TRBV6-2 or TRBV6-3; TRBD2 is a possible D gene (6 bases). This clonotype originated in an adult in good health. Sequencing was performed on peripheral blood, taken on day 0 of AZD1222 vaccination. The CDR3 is CASSLISGASYEQYF. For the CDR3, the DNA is TGTGCCAGCAGTTTGATATCGGGAGCATCCTACGAGCAGTACTTC.